This T cell receptor beta chain came from a study of immune heterogeneity within non-small cell lung tumors. Overall study context: Histology included a few squamous cell carcinomas, under twelve non-squamous carcinomas and 1 unspecified tumor.

Notes on this clonotype: Its specificity is unknown.

Multiplex PCR relied on 32 V and 13 J primers to amplify TCR beta CDR3. TCRdb reprocessed the multiplex PCR reads via MiXCR and lists one record per CDR3 protein. Here the sample spans under 4,500 distinct CDR3 sequences, around 25% being singletons. Bulk tumor genomic DNA, 550 to 650 ng per sample, was the template. Widely spaced biopsies, several per primary tumor, were obtained at surgery. Patients underwent curative surgery for non-small cell lung cancer (untreated and newly diagnosed). A total of more than twelve patients with newly diagnosed non-small cell lung cancer, all of whom were undergoing surgery with curative intent, made up the donors. CDR1 and CDR2 (germline): DFQATT, SNEGSKA (reference sequence). The CDR3 is 13 amino acids. V shed 5 bases and J 3 bases; nucleotides not matched to a gene: 7. Study results and caveats: Local clonality of T cells correlated moderately yet significantly with local tumor mutational burden (R about 0.32). Identical dominant CDR3 beta clonotypes spanned tumor sites within a patient, beside site-unique high-frequency clones.

The sequenced sample consisted of lung tumor tissue. The origin of this receptor is a man aged 55 to 70 with non-small cell lung cancer. V and J are TRBV20-1 and TRBJ2-7, with TRBD2 matching 7 bases. The CDR3, as DNA: TGCAGTGCTGAGCCCCCGGGGGGCTACGAGCAGTACTTC. Its protein product is CSAEPPGGYEQYF.